This entry lists 2 T cell receptor beta chains sequenced from one sample in a study of blood T cell repertoires in COVID-19. Libraries were prepared by immunoSEQ multiplex PCR; TCRdb keeps only in-frame clonotypes and omits some of them. In the table there are more than 100,000 clones, around 89% of which are singletons. Sequenced sample: peripheral blood. The receptors derive from a man in his fifties with active or convalescent COVID-19.

J is TRBJ2-5 and V is TRBV5-4, with 8 positions matching TRBD1. CDR3 length: 14 residues. V shed 1 base, J shed 5 bases, and the junction held 4 bases outside the gene matches. Germline assignment: CDR1 SGHNT and CDR2 YYREEE (reference sequence). The CDR3 bases are TGTGCCAGCAGCTTGCAGGGGGCGACGGAGACCCAGTACTTC. This translates into CASSLQGATETQYF.

The chain couples TRBV3-1 (or the pseudogene TRBV3-2) to TRBJ1-2; D might be TRBD1 (6 bases). Germline CDR1 and CDR2: LGHDT and YNNKEL (reference sequence). This CDR3 is 15 amino acids long. V lost 1 base to trimming and J lost 4 bases, with 13 bases between them. The CDR3 region is CASSQGKGGIYGYTF. Here the CDR3 DNA reads TGTGCCAGCAGCCAAGGGAAAGGGGGAATCTATGGCTACACCTTC.